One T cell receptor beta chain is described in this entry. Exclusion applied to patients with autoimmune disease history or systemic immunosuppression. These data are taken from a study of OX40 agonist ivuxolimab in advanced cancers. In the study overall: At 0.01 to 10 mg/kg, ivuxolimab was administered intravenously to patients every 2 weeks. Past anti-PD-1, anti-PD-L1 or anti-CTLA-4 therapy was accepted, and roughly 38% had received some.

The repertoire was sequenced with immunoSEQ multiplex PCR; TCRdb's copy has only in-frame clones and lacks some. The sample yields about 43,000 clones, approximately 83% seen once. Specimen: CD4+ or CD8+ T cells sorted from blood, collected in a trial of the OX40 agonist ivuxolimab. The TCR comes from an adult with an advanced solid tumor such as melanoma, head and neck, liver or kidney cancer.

Here the CDR3 reads CASSYRGAETQYF. CDR3 DNA sequence: TGTGCCAGCAGCTATAGGGGAGCCGAGACCCAGTACTTC. The J gene is TRBJ2-5, the V gene TRBV27, with D possibly called TRBD1 or TRBD2 (5 bases each). V dropped 6 bases and J dropped 5 bases, with 13 bases sitting between them. The CDR3 is 13 residues long. CDR1 MNHEY and CDR2 SMNVEV come from the germline V gene (reference sequence).